The 21 T cell receptor beta chains below all came from one sample that was sequenced in a study of blood T cells in healthy people across ages. Through a sample-barcoded 5' primer and a J-beta primer mix, a second PCR was run for roughly 6 to 11 cycles. TCRdb processed the 5' RACE reads anew with MiXCR; each CDR3 protein has one entry. This table has 1.5 million to 2 million distinct CDR3 sequences, around half appearing once. Sequences were obtained from blood. These receptors originate from a woman aged 40-49 years in good health.

The chain couples TRBV5-4 to TRBJ2-3, with 8 bases matching TRBD2. J was trimmed by 6 bases and V by 0 bases; bases with no gene match: 6. Per germline, CDR1 SGHNT and CDR2 YYREEE (reference sequence). The CDR3 length is 15 residues. CDR3 residues: CASSLAISGTDTQYF. CDR3 nucleotides: TGTGCCAGCAGCTTGGCGATTAGCGGGACTGATACGCAGTATTTT.

The chain employs TRBV29-1 and TRBJ2-3; 8 bases line up with TRBD2. The V and J ends lost 6 bases and 3 bases, in that order; junction bases with no gene match: 8. CDR1 SQVTM and CDR2 ANQGSEA come from the germline V gene. The CDR3 spans 14 residues. The CDR3 bases are TGCAGCGTGGGGCCGCGGGGGGTAACAGATACGCAGTATTTT. This sequence encodes CSVGPRGVTDTQYF.

This rearrangement joins TRBV29-1 to TRBJ2-1; 10 nucleotides align to TRBD1. The J segment lost 4 bases and the V segment lost 4 bases, leaving 4 bases of the junction unmatched. Looked up from germline, CDR1 is SQVTM and CDR2 is ANQGSEA. This CDR3 is 14 amino acids long. CDR3 sequence: CSVGDRGIYNEQFF. In DNA, the CDR3 is TGCAGCGTTGGGGACAGGGGAATATACAATGAGCAGTTCTTC.

The chain couples TRBV18 to TRBJ2-5, with D perhaps assigned TRBD1 or TRBD2 (6 bases each). This CDR3 spans 15 amino acids. Germline V gene sequence: CDR1 KGHSH, CDR2 LQKENI. Trimming took 6 bases from V and 4 from J, leaving 18 bases between them. The CDR3 is CASSPNKGGGETQYF. CDR3 nucleotides: TGTGCCAGCTCTCCGAATAAAGGAGGGGGAGAGACCCAGTACTTC.

The V gene is TRBV12-3 or TRBV12-4, the J gene TRBJ1-2, with 8 bases fitting TRBD1. The CDR3 sequence is 14 residues long. V shed 4 bases and J 3 bases; nucleotides not matched to a gene: 4. The CDR3 bases are TGTGCCAGCAGTTCGACGACAGGGGACTATGGCTACACCTTC. Amino acids: CASSSTTGDYGYTF.

The chain recombines TRBV6-5 with TRBJ2-3; 8 bases are a match to TRBD2. Germline lookup yields CDR1 MNHEY and CDR2 SVGAGI. V lost 7 bases, J lost 3 bases, and 6 bases stayed unmatched. The CDR3 is 14 amino acids. CDR3 coding DNA: TGTGCCAGCAAGCCCAGCGGGGGAACAGATACGCAGTATTTT. Translation gives CASKPSGGTDTQYF.

The V call is TRBV20-1, the J call TRBJ2-3; TRBD2 might be the D (6 bases). The germline V and J ends were trimmed by 3 bases and 5 bases, with 21 bases remaining between them. The germline V gene has CDR1 DFQATT and CDR2 SNEGSKA (reference sequence). The CDR3 consists of 16 residues. CDR3 DNA: TGCAGTGCTAGGCGTGGTGTCTCACTAGCTGAAGATACGCAGTATTTT. As protein: CSARRGVSLAEDTQYF.

The V call is TRBV5-1, the J call TRBJ2-4; 7 bases line up with TRBD1. With the DNA end fitting TRBJ2-7 better, the J assignment may be wrong. CDR3 length equals 15 residues. Germline V lookup: CDR1 SGHRS, CDR2 YFSETQ. The CDR3 is CASSPPTGMNYEQYF. As DNA, the CDR3 is TGCGCCAGCAGCCCTCCGACAGGGATGAATTACGAGCAGTACTTC.

This clonotype was seen more than once but under ten times. The gene calls are TRBV4-2 and TRBJ2-7; 10 bases fit TRBD2. CDR1 and CDR2 (germline): LGHNA, YNFKEQ. The J segment lost 1 base and the V segment lost 4 bases, leaving 13 bases of the junction unmatched. CDR3 length: 18 residues. The CDR3 sequence: CASSPSHIAGGSSYEQYF. In DNA form, the CDR3 reads TGTGCCAGCAGCCCATCCCACATAGCGGGGGGTAGTTCCTACGAGCAGTACTTC.

This clonotype came up a few times. The chain is built from TRBV7-2 and TRBJ2-3; D call uncertain. The V and J ends lost 3 bases and 9 bases respectively, with 16 bases between them. The CDR3 has 14 amino acids. CDR1 is SGHTA, CDR2 FQGNSA, per germline. The CDR3, as DNA: TGTGCCAGCAGCTTGCGCTCGCAAGGCCAGACGCAGTATTTT. This translates into CASSLRSQGQTQYF.

The chain carries TRBV20-1 and TRBJ2-1; the match to TRBD2 covers 8 bases. This CDR3 is 16 amino acids long. The germline gives CDR1 DFQATT, CDR2 SNEGSKA (reference sequence). J gave up 2 bases and V 0 bases, and 6 bases lay outside the gene matches. The CDR3 loop reads CSARDGAGGPYNEQFF. CDR3 nucleotide sequence: TGCAGTGCTAGAGATGGGGCGGGGGGTCCCTACAATGAGCAGTTCTTC.

This clonotype was recorded a few times. The rearrangement links TRBV6-5 to TRBJ2-1; no clear D. The V and J ends lost 7 bases and 7 bases respectively, with 17 bases between them. The CDR3 covers 14 residues. Germline V gives CDR1 MNHEY, CDR2 SVGAGI. CDR3 DNA sequence: TGTGCCAGCACCTCGGCCGGGTGGCGAAATGAGCAGTTCTTC. Translated, it gives CASTSAGWRNEQFF.

The V gene is TRBV6-5, the J gene TRBJ2-1; a weak D match, TRBD2 (5 bases). The CDR3 has 15 residues. Germline V lookup: CDR1 MNHEY, CDR2 SVGAGI. Between the trimmed V and J ends, which lost 2 bases and 9 bases, there was a span of 17 bases. CDR3: CASSYRDPTAGEQFF. As DNA, the CDR3 is TGTGCCAGCAGTTACAGGGATCCTACGGCGGGTGAGCAGTTCTTC.

This clonotype was recorded once. The chain couples TRBV28 to TRBJ1-5, with D hard to call. V shed 3 bases and J shed 4 bases, with 16 bases lying between them. The length of the CDR3 is 16 residues. CDR1 MDHEN and CDR2 SYDVKM come from the germline V gene. The CDR3 DNA is TGTGCCAGCAGTTTGGTCGCTCGCCAACCAAATCAGCCCCAGCATTTT. As protein: CASSLVARQPNQPQHF.

This chain joins TRBV20-1 and TRBJ2-7, with TRBD2 matching 9 bases. CDR3 length: 15 residues. V was clipped by 5 bases and J by 5 bases; unmatched bases: 13. Germline V lookup: CDR1 DFQATT, CDR2 SNEGSKA (reference sequence). Here the CDR3 reads CSAPGILAGSNEQYF. CDR3 in DNA: TGCAGTGCTCCTGGCATCCTAGCGGGAAGTAACGAGCAGTACTTC.

The rearrangement joins TRBV7-9 to TRBJ1-2; the D gene is possibly TRBD1 (5 bases). The CDR3 length is 16 residues. From germline, CDR1 is SEHNR and CDR2 FQNEAQ (reference sequence). V lost 4 bases to trimming and J lost 2 bases, with 17 bases between them. The CDR3 loop reads CASSSFRTGPNYGYTF. For the CDR3, the DNA is TGTGCCAGCAGCTCCTTCCGTACAGGCCCGAACTATGGCTACACCTTC.

The V gene is TRBV6-5, the J gene TRBJ1-1, with 7 bases that match TRBD1. Germline V CDR1 and CDR2: MNHEY, SVGAGI. V shed 0 bases and J 0 bases; nucleotides not matched to a gene: 1. The CDR3 totals 15 residues. The CDR3 region is CASSYSDRLNTEAFF. CDR3 sequence (DNA): TGTGCCAGCAGTTACTCGGACAGGTTGAACACTGAAGCTTTCTTT.

CDR3 in DNA: TGTGCCAGCAGCCCAGCGGGGAACACAAACATTCAGTACTTC. Protein product: CASSPAGNTNIQYF. J is TRBJ2-4 and V is TRBV7-2; 7 nucleotides agree with TRBD2. This CDR3 has 14 residues. With 5 bases clipped from V and 6 bases from J, the junction kept 7 bases outside the gene matches. Germline CDR1 reads SGHTA; CDR2 reads FQGNSA.

The chain is built from TRBV27 and TRBJ1-2, with D tentatively TRBD1 (6 bases). Germline-derived CDR1 and CDR2 are MNHEY and SMNVEV (reference sequence). The CDR3 consists of 14 residues. The ends were cut back, 5 bases at V and 4 bases at J, with 14 bases in the middle. CDR3 loop: CASSQNREGYGYTF. DNA for the CDR3: TGTGCCAGCAGTCAGAACAGGGAAGGCTATGGCTACACCTTC.

J is TRBJ2-1 and V is TRBV9; 8 bases agree with TRBD2. The CDR3 extends over 17 amino acids. Germline CDR1 reads SGDLS; CDR2 reads YYNGEE. With 4 bases clipped from V and 4 bases from J, the junction kept 13 bases outside the gene matches. The CDR3 here is CASSPSGGPVIYNEQFF. In DNA form, the CDR3 reads TGTGCCAGCAGCCCCAGCGGGGGACCCGTTATATACAATGAGCAGTTCTTC.

J is TRBJ2-7 and V is TRBV3-1, with 15 bases aligning to TRBD2. CDR1 is LGHDT, CDR2 YNNKEL, per germline (reference sequence). CDR3 length: 15 residues. The ends lost 8 bases at V and 3 bases at J; junction bases unmatched: 5. CDR3 region: CASGTSGGPNYEQYF. CDR3 bases: TGTGCCAGCGGGACTAGCGGGGGGCCTAACTACGAGCAGTACTTC.